Detailed here is one T cell receptor beta chain. This entry comes from a study of blood T cell repertoires in COVID-19. Study-level information: The analysed material was cDNA or gDNA that came from T cells, B-cell-depleted T cells, or PBMCs.

The data were produced by immunoSEQ multiplex PCR, yet TCRdb's version contains in-frame clones alone and is incomplete. Of about 87,000 clones listed, around 75% are singletons. The CDR3 covers 14 residues. CDR1 is SGDLS and CDR2 is YYNGEE in the germline V gene. The V gene end was trimmed by 4 bases and the J gene end by 5 bases; junction bases not matched to a gene: 2. Sequenced input: peripheral blood. The receptor was isolated from a woman aged 45-60 years with acute or convalescent COVID-19. The chain combines TRBV9 with TRBJ2-1; 11 nucleotides agree with TRBD2. The chain's CDR3 is CASSPSGGNNEQFF. The CDR3 coding sequence is TGTGCCAGCAGCCCTAGCGGGGGGAACAATGAGCAGTTCTTC.